The 20 T cell receptor beta chains below were found in one sample sequenced in a study of blood T cell repertoires in COVID-19. Clones were read by immunoSEQ multiplex PCR, and TCRdb kept only the in-frame ones, dropping some. The sample has over 75,000 clones, approximately 89% seen once. Sequencing was done on a sample of peripheral blood. Receptors were obtained from a woman aged 80 or older with active COVID-19.

This chain links TRBV25-1 with TRBJ2-1; no clear D gene. From germline, CDR1 is MGHDK and CDR2 SYGVNS. CDR3 length: 11 amino acids. Trimming took off 8 bases at V and 5 bases at J, with 7 bases between the two ends. Written as DNA, the CDR3 is TGTGCCAGCGGCACAAACAATGAGCAGTTCTTC. This sequence encodes CASGTNNEQFF. Using reference TRBV25-1 and TRBJ2-1 for the parts outside the CDR3, the full variable domain is EADIYQTPRYLVIGTGKKITLECSQTMGHDKMYWYQQDPGMELHLIHYSYGVNSTEKGDLSSESTVSRIRTEHFPLTLESARPSHTSQYLCASGTNNEQFFGPGTRLTVL.

V and J are TRBV9 and TRBJ2-3, with TRBD2 matching over 7 bases. Germline CDR1 and CDR2: SGDLS and YYNGEE. The CDR3 totals 15 residues. V was pared by 1 base and J by 1 base, with 3 bases of the junction left unmatched. The CDR3 here is CASSVTLAGTDTQYF. For the CDR3, the DNA is TGTGCCAGCAGCGTAACCCTAGCGGGCACAGATACGCAGTATTTT.

The chain joins TRBV3-1 (or the pseudogene TRBV3-2) to TRBJ2-1, with 11 bases aligning to TRBD2. The V and J ends lost 4 bases and 14 bases, in that order; junction bases with no gene match: 13. The CDR3 is 15 residues long. Germline-derived CDR1 and CDR2 are LGHDT and YNNKEL (reference sequence). Here the CDR3 reads CASSLRGSGRALEFF. For the CDR3, the DNA is TGTGCCAGCAGCCTACGGGGTAGCGGGAGGGCCCTAGAGTTCTTC.

The chain is built from TRBV10-3 and TRBJ2-3, with a weak D call TRBD2 (6 bases). Trimming left V 0 bases short and J 0 bases short, with 19 bases between. This CDR3 region has 19 residues. In germline, CDR1 is ENHRY, CDR2 SYGVKD. The CDR3 coding sequence is TGTGCCATCAGTGAGTCGGTCGTTCTAGCGATGCCTAGCACAGATACGCAGTATTTT. As protein: CAISESVVLAMPSTDTQYF.

This chain uses TRBV11-2 with TRBJ2-2; D is perhaps TRBD1 (5 bases). Per germline, CDR1 SGHAT and CDR2 FQNNGV. V shed 2 bases and J shed 0 bases, with 10 bases lying between them. The CDR3 length is 16 residues. The CDR3 protein is CASSLRAGPNTGELFF. The CDR3 bases are TGTGCCAGCAGCTTAAGAGCAGGGCCGAACACCGGGGAGCTGTTTTTT.

This clone was detected once. The chain combines TRBV28 with TRBJ1-1; perhaps TRBD1 as D (5 bases). Germline CDR1 and CDR2: MDHEN and SYDVKM. The length of the CDR3 is 13 residues. The germline V and J ends were trimmed by 2 bases and 5 bases, with 9 bases remaining between them. The CDR3 loop is CASSLQGKTEAFF. The CDR3 nucleotides are TGTGCCAGCAGTTTACAGGGAAAAACTGAAGCTTTCTTT.

The J gene is TRBJ2-5, the V gene TRBV28; 9 bases are shared with TRBD1. In germline, CDR1 is MDHEN, CDR2 SYDVKM. This CDR3 region has 16 residues. V lost 1 base, J lost 4 bases, and 7 bases stayed unmatched. The CDR3 DNA reads as TGTGCCAGCAGTTTATCGCCGGGACAGGGTACAGAGACCCAGTACTTC. It is translated as CASSLSPGQGTETQYF. The variable domain in full, completed from reference TRBV28 and TRBJ2-5, reads DVKVTQSSRYLVKRTGEKVFLECVQDMDHENMFWYRQDPGLGLRLIYFSYDVKMKEKGDIPEGYSVSREKKERFSLILESASTNQTSMYLCASSLSPGQGTETQYFGPGTRLLVL.

The chain links TRBV18 to TRBJ2-1; 8 bases map to TRBD2. The germline V gene has CDR1 KGHSH and CDR2 LQKENI. Losses at the gene ends were 6 bases for V and 7 bases for J; bases not matched to a gene: 11. The CDR3 sequence is 15 residues long. CDR3 nucleotide sequence: TGTGCCAGCTCCCCCGGGATCGGGGGGGAGAATGAGCAGTTCTTC. This encodes CASSPGIGGENEQFF.

The rearrangement joins TRBV6-2 or TRBV6-3 to TRBJ1-4, with TRBD1 as a possible D gene (5 bases). The CDR3 has 14 amino acids. Trimming stripped 2 bases from V and 8 bases from J, with 12 bases between. Looked up from germline, CDR1 is MNHEY and CDR2 is SVGEGT. The CDR3 coding sequence is TGTGCCAGCAGTTACCTCCAGGGAAGCGAAAAACTGTTTTTT. It encodes CASSYLQGSEKLFF.

The chain couples TRBV29-1 to TRBJ2-2; D is possibly TRBD2 (6 bases). The CDR3 has 17 amino acids. Germline assignment: CDR1 SQVTM and CDR2 ANQGSEA. V was trimmed by 6 bases and J by 1 base, leaving 21 bases between them. This CDR3 reads CSVTPPGVAVNTGELFF. The DNA for the CDR3 is TGCAGCGTAACCCCGCCGGGGGTAGCGGTGAACACCGGGGAGCTGTTTTTT.

This clone was seen once. The chain employs TRBV11-2 and TRBJ2-2, with D tentatively TRBD1 (6 bases). Germline CDR1 SGHAT, CDR2 FQNNGV. There are 12 residues in the CDR3. V lost 10 bases to trimming and J lost 6 bases, with 12 bases between them. The CDR3 loop reads CATGRQAGELFF. The CDR3 nucleotides read TGTGCCACCGGTCGACAGGCCGGGGAGCTGTTTTTT.

The J gene is TRBJ2-7, the V gene TRBV24-1, with 7 nucleotides matching TRBD2. The CDR3 runs 12 residues. In germline, CDR1 is KGHDR, CDR2 SFDVKD. The ends lost 5 bases at V and 5 bases at J; junction bases unmatched: 2. The CDR3 sequence: CATSGTRDEQYF. Here the CDR3 DNA reads TGTGCCACCAGTGGGACTAGGGACGAGCAGTACTTC.

The V gene is TRBV28, the J gene TRBJ1-2; D perhaps matches TRBD1 (5 bases). Looked up from germline, CDR1 is MDHEN and CDR2 is SYDVKM. The CDR3 totals 12 residues. V was trimmed by 7 bases and J by 5 bases, leaving 11 bases between them. The CDR3, as DNA: TGTGCCAGCACCCTTAGGGGTTATGGCTACACCTTC. It encodes CASTLRGYGYTF.

This clone was recorded once. The chain has TRBV28 and TRBJ1-1, with 9 bases aligning to TRBD1. V shed 5 bases and J 4 bases; nucleotides not matched to a gene: 8. CDR1 MDHEN and CDR2 SYDVKM come from the germline V gene. This CDR3 comprises 15 residues. CDR3 loop: CASSTHRGQSTEAFF. CDR3 nucleotides: TGTGCCAGCAGTACTCACAGGGGGCAGAGCACTGAAGCTTTCTTT.

The J gene is TRBJ2-4, the V gene TRBV7-2; 7 bases fit TRBD2. The CDR3 is 16 amino acids. Germline V gene data show CDR1 as SGHTA and CDR2 as FQGNSA. J lost 8 bases, V lost 1 base, and 11 bases had no gene match. CDR3 DNA sequence: TGTGCCAGCAGCTTAGGTATGGGGACTATGGTCGACATTCAGTACTTC. Translating gives CASSLGMGTMVDIQYF.

This chain uses TRBV9 with TRBJ1-2, with D tentatively TRBD1 (5 bases). Trimming removed 3 bases at V and 1 base at J, with 16 bases between. Germline loops: CDR1 SGDLS, CDR2 YYNGEE. The CDR3 consists of 16 residues. The CDR3 is CASSALDRRNNYGYTF. The CDR3 DNA is TGTGCCAGCAGCGCCCTAGACAGACGAAATAACTATGGCTACACCTTC.

V is TRBV2 and J is TRBJ1-6, with a possible D match to TRBD1 (5 bases). The CDR3 is 16 residues long. Trimming removed 2 bases at V and 8 bases at J, with 16 bases between. Germline V gives CDR1 SNHLY, CDR2 FYNNEI. Here the CDR3 DNA reads TGTGCCAGCAGTGAACAGGGCCCTGGGCTCGATTCACCCCTCCACTTT. It yields the protein CASSEQGPGLDSPLHF.

The chain combines TRBV7-9 with TRBJ2-3, with 7 nucleotides matching TRBD2. V dropped 5 bases and J dropped 3; count of bases not matched to a gene: 14. The CDR3 totals 17 residues. Per germline, CDR1 SEHNR and CDR2 FQNEAQ (reference sequence). The CDR3 DNA is TGTGCCAGCAGCAGCGGATTAGCGGGCAGGAGGACAGATACGCAGTATTTT. Protein product: CASSSGLAGRRTDTQYF.

This clone was seen a few times. The J gene is TRBJ2-6, the V gene TRBV2; D is uncertain. Trimming stripped 10 bases from V and 4 bases from J, with 20 bases between. Germline V CDR1 and CDR2: SNHLY, FYNNEI. The CDR3 has 16 amino acids. The CDR3 nucleotides are TGTGCCAAGCAACCCGGTGCCTGGAGAGGGGCCAACGTCCTGACTTTC. Amino acids: CAKQPGAWRGANVLTF. Full variable domain (remainder filled in from reference TRBV2 and TRBJ2-6): EPEVTQTPSHQVTQMGQEVILRCVPISNHLYFYWYRQILGQKVEFLVSFYNNEISEKSEIFDDQFSVERPDGSNFTLKIRSTKLEDSAMYFCAKQPGAWRGANVLTFGAGSRLTVL.

The J gene is TRBJ2-7, the V gene TRBV6-5; D call uncertain. V lost 7 bases and J 2 bases, leaving 12 bases between the germline ends. Germline CDR1 is MNHEY and CDR2 is SVGAGI. The CDR3 is made up of 13 amino acids. This CDR3 reads CASTRHGTYEQYF. CDR3 DNA: TGTGCCAGCACGAGACACGGCACCTACGAGCAGTACTTC.